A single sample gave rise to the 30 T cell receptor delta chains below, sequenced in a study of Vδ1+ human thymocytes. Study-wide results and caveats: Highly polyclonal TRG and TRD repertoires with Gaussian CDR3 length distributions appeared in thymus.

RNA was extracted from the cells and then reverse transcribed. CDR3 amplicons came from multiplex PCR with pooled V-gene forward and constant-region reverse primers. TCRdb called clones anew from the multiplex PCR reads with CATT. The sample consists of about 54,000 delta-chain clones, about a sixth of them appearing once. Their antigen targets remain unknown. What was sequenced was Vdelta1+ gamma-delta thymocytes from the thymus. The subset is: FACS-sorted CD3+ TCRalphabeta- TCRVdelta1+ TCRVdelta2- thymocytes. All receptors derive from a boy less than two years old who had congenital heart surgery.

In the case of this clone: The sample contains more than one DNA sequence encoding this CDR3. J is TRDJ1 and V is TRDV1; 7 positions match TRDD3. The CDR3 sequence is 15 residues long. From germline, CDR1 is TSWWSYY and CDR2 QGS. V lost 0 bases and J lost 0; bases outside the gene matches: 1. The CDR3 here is CALGELGGYTDKLIF. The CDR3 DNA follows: TGTGCTCTTGGGGAACTGGGGGGATACACCGATAAACTCATCTTT.

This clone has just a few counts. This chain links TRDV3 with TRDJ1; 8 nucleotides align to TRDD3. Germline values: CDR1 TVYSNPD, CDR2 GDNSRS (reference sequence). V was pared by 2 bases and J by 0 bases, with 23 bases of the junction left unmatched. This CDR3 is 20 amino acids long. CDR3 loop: CAFVFLTDWGYILHTDKLIF. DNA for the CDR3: TGTGCCTTTGTATTCCTCACGGACTGGGGATACATCTTGCACACCGATAAACTCATCTTT. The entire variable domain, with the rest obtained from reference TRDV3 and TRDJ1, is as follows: CDKVTQSSPDQTVASGSEVVLLCTYDTVYSNPDLFWYRIRPDYSFQFVFYGDNSRSEGADFTQGRFSVKHILTQKAFHLVISPVRTEDSATYYCAFVFLTDWGYILHTDKLIFGKGTRVTVEP.

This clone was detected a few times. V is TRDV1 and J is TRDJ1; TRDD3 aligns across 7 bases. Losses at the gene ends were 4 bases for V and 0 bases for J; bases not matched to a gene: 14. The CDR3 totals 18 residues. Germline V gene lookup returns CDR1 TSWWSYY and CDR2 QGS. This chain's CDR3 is CALGAPGGWGSYTDKLIF. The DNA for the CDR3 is TGTGCTCTTGGGGCCCCAGGAGGCTGGGGGTCGTACACCGATAAACTCATCTTT.

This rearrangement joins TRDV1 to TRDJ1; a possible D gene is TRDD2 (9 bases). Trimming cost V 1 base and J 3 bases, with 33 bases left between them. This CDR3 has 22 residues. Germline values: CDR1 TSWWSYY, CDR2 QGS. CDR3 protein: CALGEPSLPTTWGMFSADKLIF. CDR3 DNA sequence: TGTGCTCTTGGGGAACCGAGCCTTCCTACGACTTGGGGGATGTTTAGCGCCGATAAACTCATCTTT.

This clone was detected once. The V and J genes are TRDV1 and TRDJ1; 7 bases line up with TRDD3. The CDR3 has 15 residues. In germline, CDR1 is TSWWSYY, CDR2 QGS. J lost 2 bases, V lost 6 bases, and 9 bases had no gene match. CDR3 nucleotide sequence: TGTGCTCTTGGAGATATGGGGATAGGGACCGATAAACTCATCTTT. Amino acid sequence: CALGDMGIGTDKLIF.

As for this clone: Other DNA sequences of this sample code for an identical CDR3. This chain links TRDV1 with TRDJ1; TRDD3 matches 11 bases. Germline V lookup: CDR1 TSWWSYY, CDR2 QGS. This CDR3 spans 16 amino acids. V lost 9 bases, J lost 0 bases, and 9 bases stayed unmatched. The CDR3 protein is CALVSGGYLYTDKLIF. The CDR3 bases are TGTGCTCTGGTCTCTGGGGGATACCTTTACACCGATAAACTCATCTTT.

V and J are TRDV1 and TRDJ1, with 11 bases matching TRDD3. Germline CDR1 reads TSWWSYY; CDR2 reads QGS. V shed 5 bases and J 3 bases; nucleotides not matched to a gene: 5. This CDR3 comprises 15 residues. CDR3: CALGKYWGIADKLIF. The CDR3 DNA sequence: TGTGCTCTTGGGAAATACTGGGGGATAGCCGATAAACTCATCTTT.

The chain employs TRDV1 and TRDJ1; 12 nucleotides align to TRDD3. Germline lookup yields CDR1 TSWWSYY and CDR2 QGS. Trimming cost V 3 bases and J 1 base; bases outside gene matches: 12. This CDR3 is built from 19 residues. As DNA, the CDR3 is TGTGCTCTTGGGGATCAAGACCAAACTGGGGGATACCTCACCGATAAACTCATCTTT. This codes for CALGDQDQTGGYLTDKLIF.

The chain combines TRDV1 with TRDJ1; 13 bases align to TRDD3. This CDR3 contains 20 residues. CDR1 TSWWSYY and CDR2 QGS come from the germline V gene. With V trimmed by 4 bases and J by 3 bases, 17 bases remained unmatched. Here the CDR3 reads CALGALNAAVLGDTADKLIF. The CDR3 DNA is TGTGCTCTTGGGGCTCTCAACGCAGCGGTACTGGGGGATACGGCCGATAAACTCATCTTT.

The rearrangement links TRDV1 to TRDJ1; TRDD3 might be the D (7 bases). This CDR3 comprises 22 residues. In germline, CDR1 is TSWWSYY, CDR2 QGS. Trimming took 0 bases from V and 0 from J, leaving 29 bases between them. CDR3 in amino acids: CALGELPVLRGMCRVYTDKLIF. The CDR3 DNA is TGTGCTCTTGGGGAACTACCGGTCCTACGGGGGATGTGCAGGGTGTACACCGATAAACTCATCTTT.

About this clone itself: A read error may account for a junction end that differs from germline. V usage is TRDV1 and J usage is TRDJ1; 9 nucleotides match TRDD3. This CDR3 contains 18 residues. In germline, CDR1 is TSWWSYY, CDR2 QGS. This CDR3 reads CSLGDPLGLGDYTDKLIF. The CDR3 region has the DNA TGTTCTCTTGGGGACCCGCTAGGGCTGGGGGATTACACCGATAAACTCATCTTT.

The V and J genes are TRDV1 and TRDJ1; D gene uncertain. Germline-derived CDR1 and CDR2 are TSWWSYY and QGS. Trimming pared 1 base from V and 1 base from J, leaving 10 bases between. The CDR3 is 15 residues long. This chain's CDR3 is CALGEPHNRTDKLIF. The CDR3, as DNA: TGTGCTCTTGGGGAACCTCATAATCGCACCGATAAACTCATCTTT.

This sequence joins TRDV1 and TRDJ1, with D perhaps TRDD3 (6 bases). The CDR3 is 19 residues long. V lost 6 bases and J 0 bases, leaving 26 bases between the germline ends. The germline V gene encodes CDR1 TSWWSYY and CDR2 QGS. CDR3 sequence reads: CALGVLFRTWGPYTDKLIF. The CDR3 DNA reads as TGTGCTCTTGGAGTTCTTTTCCGTACCTGGGGACCTTACACCGATAAACTCATCTTT.

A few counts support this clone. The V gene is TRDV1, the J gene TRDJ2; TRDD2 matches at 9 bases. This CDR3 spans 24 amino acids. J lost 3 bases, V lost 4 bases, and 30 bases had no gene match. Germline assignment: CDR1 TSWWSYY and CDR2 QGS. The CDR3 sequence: CALGVLPTVLPLLSLNPMTAQLFF. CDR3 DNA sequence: TGTGCTCTTGGGGTCCTTCCTACGGTCCTCCCCTTACTGTCCTTAAACCCTATGACAGCACAACTCTTCTTT.

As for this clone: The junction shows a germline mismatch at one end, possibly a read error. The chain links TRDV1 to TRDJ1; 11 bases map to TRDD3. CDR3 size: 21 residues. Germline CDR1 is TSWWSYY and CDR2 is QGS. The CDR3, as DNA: TGTGCCCTTGGGGAACTAGAGGATCCTTCCATGTACTGGGGGATAGCCGATAAACTCATCTTT. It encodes CALGELEDPSMYWGIADKLIF.

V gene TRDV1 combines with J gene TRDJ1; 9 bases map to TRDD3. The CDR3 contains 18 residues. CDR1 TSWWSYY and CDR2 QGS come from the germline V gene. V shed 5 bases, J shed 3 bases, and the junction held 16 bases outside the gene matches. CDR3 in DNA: TGTGCTCTTGGGAAGCCCTACAACGGGGGATACTCGGCCGATAAACTCATCTTT. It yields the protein CALGKPYNGGYSADKLIF.

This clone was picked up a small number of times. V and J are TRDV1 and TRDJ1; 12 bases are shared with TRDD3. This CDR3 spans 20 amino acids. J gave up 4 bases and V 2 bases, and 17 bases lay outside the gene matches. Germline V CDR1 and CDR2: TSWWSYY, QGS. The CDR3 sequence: CALGERPKSLLGDTNDKLIF. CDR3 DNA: TGTGCTCTTGGGGAAAGGCCCAAATCTCTACTGGGGGATACTAACGATAAACTCATCTTT.

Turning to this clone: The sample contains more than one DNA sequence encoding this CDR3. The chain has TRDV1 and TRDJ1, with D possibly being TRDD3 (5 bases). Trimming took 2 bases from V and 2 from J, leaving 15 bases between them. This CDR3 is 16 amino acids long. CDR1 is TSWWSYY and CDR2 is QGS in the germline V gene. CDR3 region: CALGEKCGETTDKLIF. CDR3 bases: TGTGCTCTTGGGGAAAAATGCGGGGAAACGACCGATAAACTCATCTTT.

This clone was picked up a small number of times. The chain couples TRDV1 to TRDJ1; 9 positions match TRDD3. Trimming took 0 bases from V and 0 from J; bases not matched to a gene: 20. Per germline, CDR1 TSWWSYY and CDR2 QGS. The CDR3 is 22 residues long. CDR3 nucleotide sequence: TGTGCTCTTGGGGAACTTTCTCCTACCGCCACTTGTTGGGGGATATACACCGATAAACTCATCTTT. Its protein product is CALGELSPTATCWGIYTDKLIF.

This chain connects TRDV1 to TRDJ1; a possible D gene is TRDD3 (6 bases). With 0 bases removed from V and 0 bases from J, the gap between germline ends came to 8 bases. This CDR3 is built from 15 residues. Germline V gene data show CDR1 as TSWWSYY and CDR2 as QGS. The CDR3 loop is CALGELMGDTDKLIF. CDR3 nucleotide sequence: TGTGCTCTTGGGGAACTAATGGGGGACACCGATAAACTCATCTTT.

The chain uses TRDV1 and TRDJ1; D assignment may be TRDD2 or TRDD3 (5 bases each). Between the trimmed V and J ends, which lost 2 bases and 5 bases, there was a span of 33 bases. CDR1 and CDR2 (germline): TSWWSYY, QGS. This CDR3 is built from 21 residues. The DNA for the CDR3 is TGTGCTCTTGGGGAAGCCCTACGGCTTCAGGGTACTGGCACTCTTGGGGATAAACTCATCTTT. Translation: CALGEALRLQGTGTLGDKLIF.

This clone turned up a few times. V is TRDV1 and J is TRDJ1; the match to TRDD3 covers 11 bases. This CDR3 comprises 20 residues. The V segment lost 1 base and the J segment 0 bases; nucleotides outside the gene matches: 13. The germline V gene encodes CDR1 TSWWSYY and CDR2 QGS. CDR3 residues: CALGEPILNWGISHTDKLIF. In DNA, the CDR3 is TGTGCTCTTGGGGAACCGATCCTAAACTGGGGGATATCGCACACCGATAAACTCATCTTT.

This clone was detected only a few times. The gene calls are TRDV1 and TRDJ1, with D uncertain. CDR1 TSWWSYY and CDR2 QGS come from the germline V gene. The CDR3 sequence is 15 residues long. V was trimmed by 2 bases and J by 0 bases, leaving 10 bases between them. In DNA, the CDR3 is TGTGCTCTTGGGGAAGAGTCCCCGTACACCGATAAACTCATCTTT. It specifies CALGEESPYTDKLIF.

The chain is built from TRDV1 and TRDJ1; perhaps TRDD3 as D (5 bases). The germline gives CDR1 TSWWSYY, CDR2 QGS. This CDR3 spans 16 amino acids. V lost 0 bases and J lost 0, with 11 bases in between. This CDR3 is CALGELTGEYTDKLIF. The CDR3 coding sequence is TGTGCTCTTGGGGAACTCACTGGCGAGTACACCGATAAACTCATCTTT.

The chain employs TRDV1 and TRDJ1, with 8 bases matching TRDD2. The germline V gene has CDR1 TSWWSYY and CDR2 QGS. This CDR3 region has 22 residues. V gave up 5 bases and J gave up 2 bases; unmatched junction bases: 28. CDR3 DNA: TGTGCTCTTGGGAATTTTCTTCCTACGCCAGACTGGGACACCCGGCGGACCGATAAACTCATCTTT. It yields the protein CALGNFLPTPDWDTRRTDKLIF.

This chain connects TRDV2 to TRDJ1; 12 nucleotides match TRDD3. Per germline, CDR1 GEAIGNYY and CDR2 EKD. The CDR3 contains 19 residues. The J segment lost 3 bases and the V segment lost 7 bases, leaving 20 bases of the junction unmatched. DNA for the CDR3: TGTGCCTGCCAGGTCGTACTGGGGGATACTTCGAGGAGCGCCGATAAACTCATCTTT. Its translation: CACQVVLGDTSRSADKLIF.

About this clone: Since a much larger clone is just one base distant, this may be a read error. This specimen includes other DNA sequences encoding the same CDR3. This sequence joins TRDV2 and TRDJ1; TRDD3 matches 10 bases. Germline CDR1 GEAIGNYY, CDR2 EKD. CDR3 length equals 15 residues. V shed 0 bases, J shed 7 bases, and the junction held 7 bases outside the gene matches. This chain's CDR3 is CACDTELGDIAKLIF. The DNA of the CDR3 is TGTGCCTGTGACACCGAGCTGGGGGATATCGCTAAACTCATCTTT.

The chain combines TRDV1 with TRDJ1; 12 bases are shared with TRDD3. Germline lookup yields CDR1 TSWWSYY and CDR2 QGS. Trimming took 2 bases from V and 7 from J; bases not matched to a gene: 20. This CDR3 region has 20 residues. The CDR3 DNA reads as TGTGCTCTTGGGGAAAACCGCTCACCTGCCTACTGGGGGATACTGCGTAAACTCATCTTT. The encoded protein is CALGENRSPAYWGILRKLIF.

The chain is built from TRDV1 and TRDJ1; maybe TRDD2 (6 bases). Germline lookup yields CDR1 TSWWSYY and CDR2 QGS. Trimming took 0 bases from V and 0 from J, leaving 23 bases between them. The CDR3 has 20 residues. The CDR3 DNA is TGTGCTCTTGGGGAACTCTGGCTTCCTCCCTACTACAAGTACACCGATAAACTCATCTTT. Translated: CALGELWLPPYYKYTDKLIF.

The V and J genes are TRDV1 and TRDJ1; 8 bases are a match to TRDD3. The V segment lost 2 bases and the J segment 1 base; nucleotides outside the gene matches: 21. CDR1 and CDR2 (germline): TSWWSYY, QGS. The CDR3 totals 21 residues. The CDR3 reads CALGENRLLMGLGDCTDKLIF. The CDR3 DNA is TGTGCTCTTGGGGAAAATCGTCTCCTCATGGGGCTGGGGGACTGCACCGATAAACTCATCTTT.